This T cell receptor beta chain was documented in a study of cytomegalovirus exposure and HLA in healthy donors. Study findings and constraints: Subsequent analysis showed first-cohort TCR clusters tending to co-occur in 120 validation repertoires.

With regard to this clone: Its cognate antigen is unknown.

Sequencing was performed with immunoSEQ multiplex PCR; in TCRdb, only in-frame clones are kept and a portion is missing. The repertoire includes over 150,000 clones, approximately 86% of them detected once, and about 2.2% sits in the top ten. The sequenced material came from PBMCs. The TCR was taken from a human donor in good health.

The CDR3: CASSPLAGGPLDTQYF. In DNA, the CDR3 is TGCGCCAGCAGCCCTCTAGCGGGGGGGCCCCTAGATACGCAGTATTTT. The rearrangement joins TRBV4-1 to TRBJ2-3, with TRBD2 matching over 12 bases. This CDR3 has 16 amino acids. V was clipped by 4 bases and J by 5 bases; unmatched bases: 7. CDR1 is MGHRA and CDR2 is YSYEKL in the germline V gene.